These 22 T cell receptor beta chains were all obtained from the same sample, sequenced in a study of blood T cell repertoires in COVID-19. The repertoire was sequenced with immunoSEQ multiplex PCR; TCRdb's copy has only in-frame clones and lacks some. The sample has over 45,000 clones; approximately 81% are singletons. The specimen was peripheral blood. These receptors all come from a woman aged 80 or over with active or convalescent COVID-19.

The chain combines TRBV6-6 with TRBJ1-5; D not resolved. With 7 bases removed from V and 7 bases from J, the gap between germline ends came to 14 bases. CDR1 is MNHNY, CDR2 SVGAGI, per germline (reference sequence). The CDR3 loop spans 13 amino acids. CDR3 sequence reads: CASKEAYSQPQHF. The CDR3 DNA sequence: TGTGCCAGCAAGGAGGCTTATAGCCAGCCCCAGCATTTT.

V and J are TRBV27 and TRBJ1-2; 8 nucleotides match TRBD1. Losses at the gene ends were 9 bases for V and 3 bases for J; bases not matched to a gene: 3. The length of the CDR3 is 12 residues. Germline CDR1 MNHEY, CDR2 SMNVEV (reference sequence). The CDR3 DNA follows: TGTGCCAGTGGACAGGGCGACTATGGCTACACCTTC. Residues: CASGQGDYGYTF.

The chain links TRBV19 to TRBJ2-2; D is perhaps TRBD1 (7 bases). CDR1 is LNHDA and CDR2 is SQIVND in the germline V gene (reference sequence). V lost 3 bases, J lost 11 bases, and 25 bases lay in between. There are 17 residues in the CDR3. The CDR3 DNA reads TGTGCCAGTAGTATTTCATCAGGACAGGCTATCGGGAGCGAGCTGTTTTTT. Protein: CASSISSGQAIGSELFF.

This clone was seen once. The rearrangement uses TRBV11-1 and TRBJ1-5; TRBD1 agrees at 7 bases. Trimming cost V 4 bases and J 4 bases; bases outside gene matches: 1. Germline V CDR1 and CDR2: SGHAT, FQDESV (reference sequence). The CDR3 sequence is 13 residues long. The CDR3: CASSWDRNQPQHF. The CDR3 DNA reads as TGTGCCAGCAGCTGGGACAGAAATCAGCCCCAGCATTTT. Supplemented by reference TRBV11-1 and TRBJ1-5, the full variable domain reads EAEVAQSPRYKITEKSQAVAFWCDPISGHATLYWYRQILGQGPELLVQFQDESVVDDSQLPKDRFSAERLKGVDSTLKIQPAELGDSAMYLCASSWDRNQPQHFGDGTRLSIL.

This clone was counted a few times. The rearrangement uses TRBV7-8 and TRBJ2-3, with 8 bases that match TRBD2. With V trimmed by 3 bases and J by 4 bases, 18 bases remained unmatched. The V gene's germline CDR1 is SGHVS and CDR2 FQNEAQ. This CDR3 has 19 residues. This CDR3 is CASSFNPPPGSGASDTQYF. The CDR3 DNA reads TGTGCCAGCAGCTTCAACCCCCCTCCGGGTAGCGGGGCGTCAGATACGCAGTATTTT.

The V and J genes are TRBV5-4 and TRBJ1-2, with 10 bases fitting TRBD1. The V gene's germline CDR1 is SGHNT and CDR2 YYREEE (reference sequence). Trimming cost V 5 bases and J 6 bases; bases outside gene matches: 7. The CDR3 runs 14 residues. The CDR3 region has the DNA TGTGCCAGCAGTCAGGACAGGGGGAAGAATGGCTACACCTTC. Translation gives CASSQDRGKNGYTF.

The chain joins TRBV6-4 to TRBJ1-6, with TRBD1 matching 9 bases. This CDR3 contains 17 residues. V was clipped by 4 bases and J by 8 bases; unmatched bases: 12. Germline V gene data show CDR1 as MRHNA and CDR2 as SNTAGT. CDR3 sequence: CASSGRDRVRGDSPLHF. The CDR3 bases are TGTGCCAGCAGTGGAAGGGACAGGGTCCGGGGGGATTCACCCCTCCACTTT.

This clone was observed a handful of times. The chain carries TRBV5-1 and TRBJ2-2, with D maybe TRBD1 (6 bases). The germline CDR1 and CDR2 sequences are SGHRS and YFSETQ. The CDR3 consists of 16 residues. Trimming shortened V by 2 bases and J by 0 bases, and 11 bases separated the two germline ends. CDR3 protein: CASSLIQGANTGELFF. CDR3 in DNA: TGCGCCAGCAGCTTAATACAGGGTGCGAACACCGGGGAGCTGTTTTTT.

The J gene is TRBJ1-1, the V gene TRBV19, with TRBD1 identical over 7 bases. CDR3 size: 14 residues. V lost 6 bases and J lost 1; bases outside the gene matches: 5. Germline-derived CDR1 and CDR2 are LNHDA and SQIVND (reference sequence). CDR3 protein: CASSTYRGNTEAFF. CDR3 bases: TGTGCCAGTAGCACTTACAGGGGGAACACTGAAGCTTTCTTT.

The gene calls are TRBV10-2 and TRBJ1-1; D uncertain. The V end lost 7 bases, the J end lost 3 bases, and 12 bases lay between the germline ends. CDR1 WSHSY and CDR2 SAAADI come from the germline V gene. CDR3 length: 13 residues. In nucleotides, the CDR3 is TGCGCCAGCAACCTTCGGGGAGACACTGAAGCTTTCTTT. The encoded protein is CASNLRGDTEAFF.

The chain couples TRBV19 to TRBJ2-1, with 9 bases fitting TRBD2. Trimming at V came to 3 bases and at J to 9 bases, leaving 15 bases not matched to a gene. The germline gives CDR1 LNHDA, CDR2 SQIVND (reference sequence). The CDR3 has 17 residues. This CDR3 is CASSIPPSGVGVGEQFF. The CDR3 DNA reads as TGTGCCAGTAGTATCCCCCCTAGCGGGGTTGGGGTTGGTGAGCAGTTCTTC. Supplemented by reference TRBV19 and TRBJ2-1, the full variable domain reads DGGITQSPKYLFRKEGQNVTLSCEQNLNHDAMYWYRQDPGQGLRLIYYSQIVNDFQKGDIAEGYSVSREKKESFPLTVTSAQKNPTAFYLCASSIPPSGVGVGEQFFGPGTRLTVL.

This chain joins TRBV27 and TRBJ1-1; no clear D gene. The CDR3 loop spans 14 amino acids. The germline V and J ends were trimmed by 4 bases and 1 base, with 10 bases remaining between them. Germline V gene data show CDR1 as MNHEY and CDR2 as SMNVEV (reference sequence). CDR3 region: CASSSSTRNTEAFF. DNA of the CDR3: TGTGCCAGCAGTTCCTCCACTCGGAACACTGAAGCTTTCTTT.

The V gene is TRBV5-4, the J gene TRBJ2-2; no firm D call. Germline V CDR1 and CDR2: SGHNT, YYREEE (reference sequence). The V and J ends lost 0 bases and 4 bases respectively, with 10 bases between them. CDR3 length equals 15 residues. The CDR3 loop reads CASSLVVSGTGELFF. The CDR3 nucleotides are TGTGCCAGCAGCTTGGTGGTATCGGGCACCGGGGAGCTGTTTTTT.

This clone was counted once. The CDR3 nucleotides read TGTGCCAGCACTCGGGGAACGACTAATGAAAAACTGTTTTTT. Its protein product is CASTRGTTNEKLFF. The V and J genes are TRBV2 and TRBJ1-4; no firm D call. The CDR3 loop spans 14 amino acids. V lost 7 bases and J lost 2, with 11 bases in between. Looked up from germline, CDR1 is SNHLY and CDR2 is FYNNEI.

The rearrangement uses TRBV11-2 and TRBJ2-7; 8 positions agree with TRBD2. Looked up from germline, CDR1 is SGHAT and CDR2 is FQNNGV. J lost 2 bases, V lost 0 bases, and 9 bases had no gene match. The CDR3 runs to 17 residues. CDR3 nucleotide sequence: TGTGCCAGCAGCTTAGAACTTCGAGGCGGGGGGACCTACGAGCAGTACTTC. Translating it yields CASSLELRGGGTYEQYF.

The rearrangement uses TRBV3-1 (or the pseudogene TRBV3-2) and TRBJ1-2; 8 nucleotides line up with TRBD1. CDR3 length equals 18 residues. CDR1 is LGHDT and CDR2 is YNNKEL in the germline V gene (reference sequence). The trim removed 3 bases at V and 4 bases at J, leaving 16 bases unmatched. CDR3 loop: CASSQPRTGRPNIYGYTF. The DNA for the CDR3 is TGTGCCAGCAGCCAGCCTAGGACAGGGCGACCGAATATCTATGGCTACACCTTC.

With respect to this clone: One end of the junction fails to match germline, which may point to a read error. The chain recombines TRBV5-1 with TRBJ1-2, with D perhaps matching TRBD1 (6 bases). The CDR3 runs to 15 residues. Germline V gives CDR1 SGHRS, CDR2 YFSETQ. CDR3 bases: TGCGCCAGCAGTTTGGACAGATTACTTAACTATGGCTACACCTTC. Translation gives CASSLDRLLNYGYTF.

CDR3 bases: TGTGCCAGCAGGGTTGACAGTTCGTACACTGAAGCTTTCTTT. It specifies CASRVDSSYTEAFF. The chain combines TRBV5-4 with TRBJ1-1, with a possible D match to TRBD1 (5 bases). Per the germline V gene, CDR1 is SGHNT and CDR2 is YYREEE (reference sequence). This CDR3 comprises 14 residues. Trimming shortened V by 5 bases and J by 3 bases, and 14 bases separated the two germline ends.

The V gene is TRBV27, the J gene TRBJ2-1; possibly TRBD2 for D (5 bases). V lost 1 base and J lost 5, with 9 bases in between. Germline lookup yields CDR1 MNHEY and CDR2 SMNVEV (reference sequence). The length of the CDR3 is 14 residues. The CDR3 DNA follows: TGTGCCAGCAGTTTATTGGGCGGGCACAATGAGCAGTTCTTC. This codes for CASSLLGGHNEQFF.

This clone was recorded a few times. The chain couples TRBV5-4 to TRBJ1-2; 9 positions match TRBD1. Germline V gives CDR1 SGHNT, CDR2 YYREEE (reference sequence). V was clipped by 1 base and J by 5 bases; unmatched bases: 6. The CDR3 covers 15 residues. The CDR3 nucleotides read TGTGCCAGCAGCTTGTCCGGGACAGGGCTTTATGGCTACACCTTC. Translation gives CASSLSGTGLYGYTF.

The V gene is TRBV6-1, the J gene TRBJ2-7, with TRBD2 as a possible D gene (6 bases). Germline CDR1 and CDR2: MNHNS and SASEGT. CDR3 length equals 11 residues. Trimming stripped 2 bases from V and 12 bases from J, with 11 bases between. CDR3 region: CASSEWGVLYF. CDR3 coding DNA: TGTGCCAGCAGTGAATGGGGGGTGCTGTACTTC.

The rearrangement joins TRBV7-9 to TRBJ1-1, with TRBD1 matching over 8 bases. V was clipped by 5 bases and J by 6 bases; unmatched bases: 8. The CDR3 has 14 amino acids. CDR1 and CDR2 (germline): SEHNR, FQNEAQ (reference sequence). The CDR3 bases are TGTGCCAGCAGCCCTGACAGGGGCGGTTCTGAAGCTTTCTTT. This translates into CASSPDRGGSEAFF.